This T cell receptor (beta chain) was obtained from a study of T cell responses to AZD1222 COVID-19 vaccine (dated by TCRdb to the early 2020s). General notes on the study: Because spike-specific TCR depth and breadth did not differ between the two schedules, AZD1222 recipients who got a second dose at roughly 4 weeks were pooled with those who got a second dose at roughly 12 weeks. TCR sequencing covered 230 to 250 trial participants: about 210 given two doses of AZD1222 and 26 given two doses of MenACWY control vaccine. Enrollment into the trials was organized by age into subgroups of 18-55, 56-69 and 70-plus years, and those subgroups contained around 150, 28 and 57 TCR-sequenced participants, respectively. Results and caveats for the whole study, not just this receptor: Most participants were white British and females outnumbered males, and the authors suggested that clonal diversity may have been underestimated. The vaccine-associated CD4 TCRs covered the entire spike protein, and the dominant responses fell in regions 160-218 and 743-854. The 56-69-year group was small, and its depth increase did not reach significance, likely because of low power. A significant rise in spike-specific TCR breadth and depth was observed after two AZD1222 doses relative to day 0 and relative to MenACWY recipients. Reportedly, close to half of the unique spike-specific TCRs recognized epitopes lying outside the regions that are mutated in the B.1.351 and B.1.1.7 variants. No day 14 peak-response samples were available, so repertoires were characterized only after the peak T cell response. Conclusions about previously exposed vaccinees were limited because only six AZD1222 recipients were SARS-CoV-2 seropositive at baseline.

The CDR3 regions of human TCRbeta chains were analyzed by immunosequencing. The authors' analysis ran thus. TCRs in the repertoires were matched against a reference library of SARS-CoV-2-specific TCRs that had been generated with the MIRA antigen-specificity platform. Breadth was defined as the fraction of unique TCRs that were SARS-CoV-2-associated, and depth was defined as the fraction of total T cells that were SARS-CoV-2-associated. Using the MIRA data, each spike-specific TCR was mapped to the spike region that the TCR reacts to and placed in a CD4 or CD8 class. Log10-transformed breadth and depth values were compared by one-way ANOVA with Sidak's multiple comparisons tests. The table was pulled from immuneACCESS by TCRdb, which kept in-frame rearrangements only. Such tables lose some clones; where checked, under half of the loss comes from unresolved V genes, and the rest has no known cause. That table furnishes V, J and clone size, whereas the DNA furnished D and trimming. The table for this sample lists over 100,000 clones; around nine tenths of them were counted only once. The ten largest clones represent around 1.5% of the sample.

Interpreted using the paper, the time point label stands for: baseline before first vaccination. Samples from vaccinated people were obtained from the UK trials COV001 and COV002, which included a single-blind randomized controlled phase 2/3 trial of AZD1222 (ChAdOx1 nCoV-19) in healthy adults. For TCRbeta chain sequencing, PBMC samples from trial participants were taken at day 0 and at day 28 after the second dose. Of note for this clone: Its antigen target is currently unknown. The input lacks base qualities; no much larger clone sits a single base away.

Via the germline V gene, CDR1 is MDHEN and CDR2 SYDVKM. At the junction V is shortened by 2 bases and J by 10 bases, with 6 bases in between. The CDR3 runs 12 amino acids, cysteine and phenylalanine included. The retained sequence is limited to the CDR3, 36 bases, with the frame set at the first base. This material consisted of peripheral blood, taken on day 0 of AZD1222 vaccination. The V gene is TRBV28 and the J gene is TRBJ1-6; no D gene call is confident. This clonotype was obtained from an adult in good health. Here is the DNA: TGTGCCAGCAGTTTAGCTGAATCACCCCTCCACTTT. It specifies CASSLAESPLHF.